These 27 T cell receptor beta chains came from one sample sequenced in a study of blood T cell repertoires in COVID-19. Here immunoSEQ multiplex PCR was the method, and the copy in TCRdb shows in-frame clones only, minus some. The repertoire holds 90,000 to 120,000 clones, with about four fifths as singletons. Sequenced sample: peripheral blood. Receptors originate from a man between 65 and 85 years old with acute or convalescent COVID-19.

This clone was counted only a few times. The CDR3 protein is CASTPGQGATQYF. In DNA, the CDR3 is TGTGCCAGCACCCCGGGACAGGGGGCGACCCAGTACTTC. This chain connects TRBV2 to TRBJ2-5; 12 bases are a match to TRBD1. The CDR3 consists of 13 residues. V lost 7 bases, J lost 7 bases, and 4 bases stayed unmatched. Looked up from germline, CDR1 is SNHLY and CDR2 is FYNNEI.

CDR3 in amino acids: CASSLRGQMGETQYF. DNA for the CDR3: TGTGCCAGCAGCTTACGGGGACAGATGGGGGAGACCCAGTACTTC. The chain has TRBV7-8 and TRBJ2-5; 7 bases match TRBD1. Germline CDR1 and CDR2: SGHVS and FQNEAQ. This CDR3 has 15 amino acids. V was clipped by 2 bases and J by 5 bases; unmatched bases: 8.

CDR3 residues: CASTTGTLNTEAFF. CDR3 nucleotide sequence: TGTGCCAGTACGACAGGGACACTGAACACTGAAGCTTTCTTT. The chain links TRBV6-5 to TRBJ1-1; 7 nucleotides align to TRBD1. This CDR3 is built from 14 residues. Germline assignment: CDR1 MNHEY and CDR2 SVGAGI. With 9 bases clipped from V and 0 bases from J, the junction kept 7 bases outside the gene matches.

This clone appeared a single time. CDR3 sequence (DNA): TGCGCCAGCAGCTGGGACAGCGAAAAACGCTTGCAGCCCCAGCATTTT. The encoded protein is CASSWDSEKRLQPQHF. This chain joins TRBV4-1 and TRBJ1-5; 7 nucleotides match TRBD1. Unmatched junction bases numbered 14, after V lost 5 bases and J lost 7 bases. CDR1 and CDR2 (germline): MGHRA, YSYEKL. The CDR3 is 16 residues long.

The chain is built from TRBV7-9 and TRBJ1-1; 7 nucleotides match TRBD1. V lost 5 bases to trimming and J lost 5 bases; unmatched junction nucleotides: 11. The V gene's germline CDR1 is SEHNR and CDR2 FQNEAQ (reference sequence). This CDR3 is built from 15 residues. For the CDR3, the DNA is TGTGCCAGCAGCCCACTGACAGGGATGGGGACTGAAGCTTTCTTT. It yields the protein CASSPLTGMGTEAFF.

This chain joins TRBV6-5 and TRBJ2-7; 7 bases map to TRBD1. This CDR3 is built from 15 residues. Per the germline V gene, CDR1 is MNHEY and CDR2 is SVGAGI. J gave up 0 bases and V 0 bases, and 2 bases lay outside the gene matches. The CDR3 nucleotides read TGTGCCAGCAGTTACTCGGACAGGCACTCCTACGAGCAGTACTTC. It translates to CASSYSDRHSYEQYF.

The CDR3 loop is CASSLEPGSGGELFF. The DNA of the CDR3 is TGCGCCAGCAGCTTGGAGCCCGGGTCTGGCGGGGAGCTGTTTTTT. The V and J genes are TRBV5-1 and TRBJ2-2, with D uncertain. Deletions cut 0 bases from V and 7 bases from J, with 13 bases between. The CDR3 runs to 15 residues. Germline V gene sequence: CDR1 SGHRS, CDR2 YFSETQ.

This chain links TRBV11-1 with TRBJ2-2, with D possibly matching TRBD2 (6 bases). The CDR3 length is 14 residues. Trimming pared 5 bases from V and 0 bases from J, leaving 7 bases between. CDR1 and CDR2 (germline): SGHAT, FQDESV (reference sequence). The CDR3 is CASSGTANTGELFF. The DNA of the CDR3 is TGTGCCAGCAGCGGGACTGCGAACACCGGGGAGCTGTTTTTT. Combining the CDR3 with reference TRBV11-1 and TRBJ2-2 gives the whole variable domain EAEVAQSPRYKITEKSQAVAFWCDPISGHATLYWYRQILGQGPELLVQFQDESVVDDSQLPKDRFSAERLKGVDSTLKIQPAELGDSAMYLCASSGTANTGELFFGEGSRLTVL.

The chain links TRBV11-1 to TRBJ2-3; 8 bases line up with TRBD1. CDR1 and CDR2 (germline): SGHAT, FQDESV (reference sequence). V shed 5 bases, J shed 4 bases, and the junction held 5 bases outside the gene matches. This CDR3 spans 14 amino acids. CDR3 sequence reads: CASSPDRVSDTQYF. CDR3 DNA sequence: TGTGCCAGCAGCCCGGACAGGGTCTCAGATACGCAGTATTTT. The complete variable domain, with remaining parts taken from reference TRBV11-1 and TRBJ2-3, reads EAEVAQSPRYKITEKSQAVAFWCDPISGHATLYWYRQILGQGPELLVQFQDESVVDDSQLPKDRFSAERLKGVDSTLKIQPAELGDSAMYLCASSPDRVSDTQYFGPGTRLTVL.

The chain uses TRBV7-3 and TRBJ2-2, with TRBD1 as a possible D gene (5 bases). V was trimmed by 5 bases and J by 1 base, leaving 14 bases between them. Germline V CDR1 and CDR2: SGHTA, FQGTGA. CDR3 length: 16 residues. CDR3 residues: CASSTAGQGNTGELFF. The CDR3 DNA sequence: TGTGCCAGCAGCACCGCTGGGCAGGGGAACACCGGGGAGCTGTTTTTT.

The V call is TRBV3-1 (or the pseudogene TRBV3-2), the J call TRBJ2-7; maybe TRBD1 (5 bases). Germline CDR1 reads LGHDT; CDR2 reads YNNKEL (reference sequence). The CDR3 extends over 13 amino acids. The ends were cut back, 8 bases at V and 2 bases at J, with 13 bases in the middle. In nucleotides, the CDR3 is TGTGCCAGCCAGGGAAAGGGGACCTACGAGCAGTACTTC. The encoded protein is CASQGKGTYEQYF.

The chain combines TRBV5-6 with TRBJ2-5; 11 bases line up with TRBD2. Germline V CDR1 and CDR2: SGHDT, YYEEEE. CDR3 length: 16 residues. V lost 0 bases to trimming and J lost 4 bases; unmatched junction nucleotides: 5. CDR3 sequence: CASSLARLAGRETQYF. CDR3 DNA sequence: TGTGCCAGCAGCTTGGCCCGACTAGCGGGGAGAGAGACCCAGTACTTC. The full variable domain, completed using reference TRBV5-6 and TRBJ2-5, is DAGVTQSPTHLIKTRGQQVTLRCSPKSGHDTVSWYQQALGQGPQFIFQYYEEEERQRGNFPDRFSGHQFPNYSSELNVNALLLGDSALYLCASSLARLAGRETQYFGPGTRLLVL.

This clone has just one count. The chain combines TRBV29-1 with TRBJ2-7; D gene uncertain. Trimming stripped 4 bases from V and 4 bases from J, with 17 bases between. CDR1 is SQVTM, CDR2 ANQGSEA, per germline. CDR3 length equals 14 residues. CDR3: CSVVGETSPYEQYF. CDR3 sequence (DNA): TGCAGCGTTGTGGGCGAGACAAGCCCGTACGAGCAGTACTTC.

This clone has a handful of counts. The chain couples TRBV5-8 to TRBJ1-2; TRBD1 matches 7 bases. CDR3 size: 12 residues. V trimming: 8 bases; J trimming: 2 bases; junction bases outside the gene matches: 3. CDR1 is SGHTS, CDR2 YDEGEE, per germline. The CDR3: CASNRGNYGYTF. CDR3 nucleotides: TGTGCCAGTAACAGGGGAAACTATGGCTACACCTTC. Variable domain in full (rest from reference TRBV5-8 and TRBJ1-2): EAGVTQSPTHLIKTRGQQATLRCSPISGHTSVYWYQQALGLGLQFLLWYDEGEERNRGNFPPRFSGRQFPNYSSELNVNALELEDSALYLCASNRGNYGYTFGSGTRLTVV.

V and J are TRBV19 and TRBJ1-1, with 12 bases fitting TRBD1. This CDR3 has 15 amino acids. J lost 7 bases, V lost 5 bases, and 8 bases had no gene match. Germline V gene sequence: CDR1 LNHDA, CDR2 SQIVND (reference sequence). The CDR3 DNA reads TGTGCCAGTAGTGTCCCGGGACAGGGGGCTATTGAAGCTTTCTTT. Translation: CASSVPGQGAIEAFF.

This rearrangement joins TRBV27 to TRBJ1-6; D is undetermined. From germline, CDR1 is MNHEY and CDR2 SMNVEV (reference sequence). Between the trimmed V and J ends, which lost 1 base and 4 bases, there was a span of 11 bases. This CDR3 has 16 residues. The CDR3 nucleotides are TGTGCCAGCAGTTTATTTCCGGGGTTGTATAATTCACCCCTCCACTTT. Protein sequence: CASSLFPGLYNSPLHF.

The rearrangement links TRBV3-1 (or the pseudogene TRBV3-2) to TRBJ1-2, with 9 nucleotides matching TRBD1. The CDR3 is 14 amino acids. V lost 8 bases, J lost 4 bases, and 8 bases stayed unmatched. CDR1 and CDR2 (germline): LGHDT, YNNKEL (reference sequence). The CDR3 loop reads CASRGRDRAYGYTF. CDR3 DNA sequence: TGTGCCAGCCGGGGCCGGGACAGGGCCTATGGCTACACCTTC.

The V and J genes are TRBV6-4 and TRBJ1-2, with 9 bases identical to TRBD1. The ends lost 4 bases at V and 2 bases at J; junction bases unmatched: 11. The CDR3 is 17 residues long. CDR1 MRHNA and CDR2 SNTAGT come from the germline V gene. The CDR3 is CASSVDRGPLLNYGYTF. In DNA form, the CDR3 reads TGTGCCAGCAGTGTGGACAGGGGACCTCTTTTAAACTATGGCTACACCTTC.

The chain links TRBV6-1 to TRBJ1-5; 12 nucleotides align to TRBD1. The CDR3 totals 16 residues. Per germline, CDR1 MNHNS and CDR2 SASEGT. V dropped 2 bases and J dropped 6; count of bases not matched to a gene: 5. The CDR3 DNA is TGTGCCAGCAGTGAATGGGGACAGGGGGCCGGTCAGCCCCAGCATTTT. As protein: CASSEWGQGAGQPQHF.

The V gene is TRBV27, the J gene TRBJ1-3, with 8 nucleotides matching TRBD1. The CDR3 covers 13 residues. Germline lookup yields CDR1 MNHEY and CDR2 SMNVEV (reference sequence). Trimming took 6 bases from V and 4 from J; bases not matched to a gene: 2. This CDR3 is CASRTGAGNTIYF. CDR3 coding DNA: TGTGCCAGCAGGACAGGGGCGGGAAACACCATATATTTT.

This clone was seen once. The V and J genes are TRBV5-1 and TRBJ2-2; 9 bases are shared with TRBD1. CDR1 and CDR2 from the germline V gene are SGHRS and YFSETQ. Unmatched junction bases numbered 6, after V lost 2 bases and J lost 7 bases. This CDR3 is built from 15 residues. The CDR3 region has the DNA TGCGCCAGCAGCTTAGGGACAGGGCTCATCGGGGAGCTGTTTTTT. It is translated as CASSLGTGLIGELFF.

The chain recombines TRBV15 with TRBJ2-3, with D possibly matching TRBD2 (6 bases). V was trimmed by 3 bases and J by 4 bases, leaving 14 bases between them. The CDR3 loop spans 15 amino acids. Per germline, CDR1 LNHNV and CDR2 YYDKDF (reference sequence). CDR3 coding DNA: TGTGCCACCAGCAGTGGGTTCGGGGAGGCAGATACGCAGTATTTT. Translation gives CATSSGFGEADTQYF.

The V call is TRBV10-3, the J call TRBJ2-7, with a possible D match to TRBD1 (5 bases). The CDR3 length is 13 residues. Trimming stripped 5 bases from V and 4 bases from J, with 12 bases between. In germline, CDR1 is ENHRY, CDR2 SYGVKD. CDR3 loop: CAISSQERYEQYF. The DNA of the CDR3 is TGTGCCATCAGTTCACAGGAGAGGTACGAGCAGTACTTC.

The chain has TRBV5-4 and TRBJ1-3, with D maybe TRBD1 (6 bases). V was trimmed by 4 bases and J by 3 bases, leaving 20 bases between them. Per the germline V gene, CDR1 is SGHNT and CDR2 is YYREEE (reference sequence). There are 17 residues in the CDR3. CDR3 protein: CASSPGTSGVFGNTIYF. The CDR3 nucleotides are TGTGCCAGCAGCCCCGGGACATCAGGGGTCTTTGGAAACACCATATATTTT.

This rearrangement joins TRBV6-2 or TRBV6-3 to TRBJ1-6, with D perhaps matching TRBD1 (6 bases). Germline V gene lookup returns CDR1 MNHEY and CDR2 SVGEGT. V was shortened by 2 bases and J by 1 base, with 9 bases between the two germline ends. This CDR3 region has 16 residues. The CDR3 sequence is CASSYGGFSYNSPLHF. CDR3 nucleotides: TGTGCCAGCAGTTACGGGGGCTTTTCCTATAATTCACCCCTCCACTTT.

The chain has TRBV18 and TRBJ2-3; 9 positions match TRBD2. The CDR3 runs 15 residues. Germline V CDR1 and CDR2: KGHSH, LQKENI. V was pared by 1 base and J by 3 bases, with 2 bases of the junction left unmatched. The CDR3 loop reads CASSPRGLATDTQYF. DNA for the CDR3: TGTGCCAGCTCACCACGGGGACTAGCAACAGATACGCAGTATTTT.

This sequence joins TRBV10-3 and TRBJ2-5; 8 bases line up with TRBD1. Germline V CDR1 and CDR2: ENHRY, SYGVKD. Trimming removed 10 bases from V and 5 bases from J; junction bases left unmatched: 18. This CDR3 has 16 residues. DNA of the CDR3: TGTGCCACACAGCCGGGACAGGCCCCTGATACGGAGACCCAGTACTTC. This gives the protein CATQPGQAPDTETQYF.